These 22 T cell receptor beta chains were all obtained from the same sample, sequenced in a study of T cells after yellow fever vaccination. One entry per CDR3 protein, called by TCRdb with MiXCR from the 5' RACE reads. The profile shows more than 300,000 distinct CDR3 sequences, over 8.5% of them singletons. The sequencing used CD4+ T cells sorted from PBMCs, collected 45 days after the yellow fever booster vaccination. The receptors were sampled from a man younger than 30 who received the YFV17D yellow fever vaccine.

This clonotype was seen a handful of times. The CDR3: CASSPGVGMNTEAFF. CDR3 DNA sequence: TGTGCCAGCTCACCAGGGGTCGGGATGAACACTGAAGCTTTCTTT. J is TRBJ1-1 and V is TRBV18; D is undetermined. From germline, CDR1 is KGHSH and CDR2 LQKENI. The CDR3 has 15 amino acids. Trimming took off 2 bases at V and 0 bases at J, with 10 bases between the two ends.

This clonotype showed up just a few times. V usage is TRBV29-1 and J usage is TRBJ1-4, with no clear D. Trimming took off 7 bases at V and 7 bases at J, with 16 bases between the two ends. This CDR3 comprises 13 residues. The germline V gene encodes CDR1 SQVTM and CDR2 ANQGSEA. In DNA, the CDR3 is TGCAGCGCTCAAAAGGAGTTTCCTGAAAAACTGTTTTTT. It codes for CSAQKEFPEKLFF.

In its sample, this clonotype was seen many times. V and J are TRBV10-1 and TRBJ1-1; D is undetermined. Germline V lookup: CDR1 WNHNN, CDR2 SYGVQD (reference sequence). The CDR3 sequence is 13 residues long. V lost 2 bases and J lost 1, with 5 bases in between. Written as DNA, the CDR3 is TGCGCCAGCAGTGAGGTCCGGAACACTGAAGCTTTCTTT. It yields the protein CASSEVRNTEAFF.

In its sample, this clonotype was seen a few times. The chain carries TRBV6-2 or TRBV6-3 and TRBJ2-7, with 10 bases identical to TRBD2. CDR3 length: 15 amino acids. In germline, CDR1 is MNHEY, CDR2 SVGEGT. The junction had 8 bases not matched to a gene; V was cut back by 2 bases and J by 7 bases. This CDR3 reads CASSYLGLAAGEQYF. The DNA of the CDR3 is TGTGCCAGCAGTTACCTCGGACTAGCGGCTGGTGAGCAGTACTTC.

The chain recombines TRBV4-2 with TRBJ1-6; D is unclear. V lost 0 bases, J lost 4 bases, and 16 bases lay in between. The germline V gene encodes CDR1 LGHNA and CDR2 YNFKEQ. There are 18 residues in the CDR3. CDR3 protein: CASSQERFSSNYNSPLHF. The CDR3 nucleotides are TGTGCCAGCAGCCAAGAGAGATTCAGCAGCAATTATAATTCACCCCTCCACTTT.

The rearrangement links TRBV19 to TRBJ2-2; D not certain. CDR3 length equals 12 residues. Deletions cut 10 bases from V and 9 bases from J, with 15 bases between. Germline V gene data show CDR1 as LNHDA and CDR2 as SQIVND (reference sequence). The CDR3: CATITRDRELFF. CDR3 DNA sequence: TGTGCCACCATTACCAGAGACAGGGAGCTGTTTTTT.

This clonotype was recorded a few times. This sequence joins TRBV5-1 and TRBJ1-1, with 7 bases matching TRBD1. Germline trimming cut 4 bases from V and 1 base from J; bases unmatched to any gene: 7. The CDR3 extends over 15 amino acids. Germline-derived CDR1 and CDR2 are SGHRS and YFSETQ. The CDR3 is CASSRGQQTNTEAFF. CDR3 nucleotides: TGCGCCAGCAGCAGGGGACAGCAGACGAACACTGAAGCTTTCTTT.

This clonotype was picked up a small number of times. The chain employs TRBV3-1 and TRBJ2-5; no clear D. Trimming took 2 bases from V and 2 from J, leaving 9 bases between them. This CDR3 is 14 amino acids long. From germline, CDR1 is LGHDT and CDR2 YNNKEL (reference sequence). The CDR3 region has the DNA TGTGCCAGCAGCCAATGGCCGCCGCAAGAGACCCAGTACTTC. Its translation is CASSQWPPQETQYF.

The CDR3 loop reads CASSLAPDRGDEQFF. In DNA, the CDR3 is TGTGCCAGCAGCTTAGCTCCCGACAGGGGTGATGAGCAGTTCTTC. The chain uses TRBV11-3 and TRBJ2-1, with 8 positions matching TRBD1. Losses at the gene ends were 1 base for V and 8 bases for J; bases not matched to a gene: 7. The CDR3 extends over 15 amino acids. From germline, CDR1 is SGHNT and CDR2 YENEEA.

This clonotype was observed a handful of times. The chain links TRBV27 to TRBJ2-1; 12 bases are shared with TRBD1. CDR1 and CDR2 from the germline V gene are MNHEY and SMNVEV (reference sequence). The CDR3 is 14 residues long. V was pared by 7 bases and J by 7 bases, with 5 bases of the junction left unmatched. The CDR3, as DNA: TGTGCCAGCACCCGGGACAGGGGGCGAAATGAGCAGTTCTTC. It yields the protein CASTRDRGRNEQFF.

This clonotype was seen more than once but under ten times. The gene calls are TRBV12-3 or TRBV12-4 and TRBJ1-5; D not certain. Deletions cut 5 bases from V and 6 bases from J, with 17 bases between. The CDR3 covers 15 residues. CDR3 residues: CASSQQPQTGQPQHF. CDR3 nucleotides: TGTGCCAGCAGTCAACAGCCCCAGACGGGTCAGCCCCAGCATTTT.

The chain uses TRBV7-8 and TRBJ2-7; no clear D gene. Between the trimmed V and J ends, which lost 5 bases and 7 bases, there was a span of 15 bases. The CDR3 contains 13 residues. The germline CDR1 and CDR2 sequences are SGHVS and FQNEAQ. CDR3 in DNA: TGTGCCAGCAGCCCAAGGTGGGGTGGGGAGCAGTACTTC. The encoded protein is CASSPRWGGEQYF. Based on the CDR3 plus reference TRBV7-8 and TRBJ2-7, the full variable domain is GAGVSQSPRYKVAKRGQDVALRCDPISGHVSLFWYQQALGQGPEFLTYFQNEAQLDKSGLPSDRFFAERPEGSVSTLKIQRTQQEDSAVYLCASSPRWGGEQYFGPGTRLTVT.

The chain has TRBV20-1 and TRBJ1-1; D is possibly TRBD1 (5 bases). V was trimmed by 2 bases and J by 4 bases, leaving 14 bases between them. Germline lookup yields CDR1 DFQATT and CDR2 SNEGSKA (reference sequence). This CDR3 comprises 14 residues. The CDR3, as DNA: TGCAGTGCTAGACGGCGGGGCCCGAGCACTGAAGCTTTCTTT. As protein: CSARRRGPSTEAFF.

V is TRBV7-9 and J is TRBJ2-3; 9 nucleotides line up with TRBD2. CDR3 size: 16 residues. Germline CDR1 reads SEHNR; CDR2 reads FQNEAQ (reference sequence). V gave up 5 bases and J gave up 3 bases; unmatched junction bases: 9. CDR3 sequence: CASSNGASGATDTQYF. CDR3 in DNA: TGTGCCAGCAGCAACGGGGCTAGCGGGGCTACAGATACGCAGTATTTT.

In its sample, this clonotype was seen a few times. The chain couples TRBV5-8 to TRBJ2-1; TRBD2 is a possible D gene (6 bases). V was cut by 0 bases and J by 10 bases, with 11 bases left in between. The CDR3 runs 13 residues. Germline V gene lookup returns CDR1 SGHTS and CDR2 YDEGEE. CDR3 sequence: CASSLGDFREQFF. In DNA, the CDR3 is TGTGCCAGCAGCTTGGGGGACTTCCGGGAGCAGTTCTTC.

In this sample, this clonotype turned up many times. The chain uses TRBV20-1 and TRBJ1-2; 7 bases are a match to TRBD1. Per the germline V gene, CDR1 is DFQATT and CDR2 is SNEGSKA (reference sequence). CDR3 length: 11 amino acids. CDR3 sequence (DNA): TGCGTCCTTTGGGAGGGGGCTAGCTACACCTTC. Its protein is CVLWEGASYTF.

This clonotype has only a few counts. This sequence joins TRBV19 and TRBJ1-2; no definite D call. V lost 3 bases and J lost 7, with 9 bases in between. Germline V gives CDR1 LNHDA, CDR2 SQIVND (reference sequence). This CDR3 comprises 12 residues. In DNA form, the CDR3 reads TGTGCCAGTAGTATCAGTGGCGTTGGCTACACCTTC. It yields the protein CASSISGVGYTF.

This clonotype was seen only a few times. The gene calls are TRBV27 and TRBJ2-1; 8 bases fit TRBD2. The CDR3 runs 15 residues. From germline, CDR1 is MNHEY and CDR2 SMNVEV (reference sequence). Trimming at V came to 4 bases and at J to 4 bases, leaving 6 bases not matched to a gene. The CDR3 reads CASSSGGGLYNEQFF. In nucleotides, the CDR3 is TGTGCCAGCAGTTCAGGCGGGGGGCTTTACAATGAGCAGTTCTTC.

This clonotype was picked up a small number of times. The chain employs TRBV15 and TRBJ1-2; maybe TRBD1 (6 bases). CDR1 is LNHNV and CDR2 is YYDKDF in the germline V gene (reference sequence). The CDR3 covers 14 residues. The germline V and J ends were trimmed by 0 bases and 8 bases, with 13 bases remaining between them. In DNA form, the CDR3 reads TGTGCCACCAGCAGAGATACAGGGAGTCGAGGCTACACCTTC. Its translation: CATSRDTGSRGYTF.

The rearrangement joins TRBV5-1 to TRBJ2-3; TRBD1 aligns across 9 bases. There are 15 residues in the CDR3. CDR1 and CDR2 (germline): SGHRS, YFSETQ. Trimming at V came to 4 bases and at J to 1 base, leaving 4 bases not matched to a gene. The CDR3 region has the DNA TGCGCCAGCAGCCTGGACAGGGGTGGCACAGATACGCAGTATTTT. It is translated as CASSLDRGGTDTQYF. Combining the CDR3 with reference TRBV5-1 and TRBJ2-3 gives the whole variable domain KAGVTQTPRYLIKTRGQQVTLSCSPISGHRSVSWYQQTPGQGLQFLFEYFSETQRNKGNFPGRFSGRQFSNSRSEMNVSTLELGDSALYLCASSLDRGGTDTQYFGPGTRLTVL.

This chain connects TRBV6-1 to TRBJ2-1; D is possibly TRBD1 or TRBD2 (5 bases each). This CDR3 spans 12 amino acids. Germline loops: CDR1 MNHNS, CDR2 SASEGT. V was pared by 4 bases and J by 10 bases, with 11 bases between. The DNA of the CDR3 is TGTGCCAGCAGTGGCCGGGGCCGGGAGCAGTTCTTC. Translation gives CASSGRGREQFF.

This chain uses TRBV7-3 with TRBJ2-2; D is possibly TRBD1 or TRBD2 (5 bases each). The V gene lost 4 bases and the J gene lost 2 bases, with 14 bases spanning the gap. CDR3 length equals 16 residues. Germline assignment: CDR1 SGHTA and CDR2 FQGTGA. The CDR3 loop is CASSSRARDNTGELFF. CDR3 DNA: TGTGCCAGCAGCTCAAGGGCCAGGGACAACACCGGGGAGCTGTTTTTT. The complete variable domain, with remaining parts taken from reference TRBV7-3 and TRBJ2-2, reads GAGVSQTPSNKVTEKGKYVELRCDPISGHTALYWYRQSLGQGPEFLIYFQGTGAADDSGLPNDRFFAVRPEGSVSTLKIQRTERGDSAVYLCASSSRARDNTGELFFGEGSRLTVL.